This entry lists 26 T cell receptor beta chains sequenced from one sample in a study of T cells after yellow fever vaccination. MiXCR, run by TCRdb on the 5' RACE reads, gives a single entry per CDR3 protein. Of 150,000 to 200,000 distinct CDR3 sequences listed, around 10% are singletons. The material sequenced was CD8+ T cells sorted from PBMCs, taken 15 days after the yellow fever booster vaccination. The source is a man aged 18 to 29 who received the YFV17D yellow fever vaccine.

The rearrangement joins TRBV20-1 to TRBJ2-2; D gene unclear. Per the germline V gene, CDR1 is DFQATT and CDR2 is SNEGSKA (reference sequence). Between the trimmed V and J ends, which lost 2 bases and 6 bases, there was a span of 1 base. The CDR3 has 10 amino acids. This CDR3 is CSARSGELFF. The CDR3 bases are TGCAGTGCTAGATCCGGGGAGCTGTTTTTT.

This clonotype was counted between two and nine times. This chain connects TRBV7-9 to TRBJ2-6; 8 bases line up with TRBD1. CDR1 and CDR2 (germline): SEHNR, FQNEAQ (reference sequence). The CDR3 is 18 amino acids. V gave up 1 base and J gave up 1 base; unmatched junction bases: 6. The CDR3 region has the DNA TGTGCCAGCAGCTTAGGGTTGACAGGGGCGTCTGGGGCCAACGTCCTGACTTTC. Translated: CASSLGLTGASGANVLTF.

CDR3 loop: CASTSSTGGPYNEQFF. CDR3 DNA sequence: TGTGCCAGCACTTCATCGACGGGGGGGCCCTACAATGAGCAGTTCTTC. The chain has TRBV2 and TRBJ2-1; 8 bases are shared with TRBD2. The germline V gene encodes CDR1 SNHLY and CDR2 FYNNEI. CDR3 size: 16 residues. With V trimmed by 7 bases and J by 2 bases, 10 bases remained unmatched. The variable domain in full, with the rest retrieved from reference TRBV2 and TRBJ2-1, is EPEVTQTPSHQVTQMGQEVILRCVPISNHLYFYWYRQILGQKVEFLVSFYNNEISEKSEIFDDQFSVERPDGSNFTLKIRSTKLEDSAMYFCASTSSTGGPYNEQFFGPGTRLTVL.

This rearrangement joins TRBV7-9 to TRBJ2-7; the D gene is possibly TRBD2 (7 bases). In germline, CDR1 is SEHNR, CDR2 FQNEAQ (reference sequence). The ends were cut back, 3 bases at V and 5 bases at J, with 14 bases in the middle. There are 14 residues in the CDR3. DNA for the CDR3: TGTGCCAGCAGCTTCGGGGGGCTAATCCACGAGCAGTACTTC. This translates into CASSFGGLIHEQYF.

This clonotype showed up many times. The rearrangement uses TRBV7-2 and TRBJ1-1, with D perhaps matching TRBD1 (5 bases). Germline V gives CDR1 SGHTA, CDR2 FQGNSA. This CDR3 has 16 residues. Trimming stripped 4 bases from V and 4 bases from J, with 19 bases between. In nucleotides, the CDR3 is TGTGCCAGCAGCTATGACGGACGGGGGAGCGGCACTGAAGCTTTCTTT. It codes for CASSYDGRGSGTEAFF.

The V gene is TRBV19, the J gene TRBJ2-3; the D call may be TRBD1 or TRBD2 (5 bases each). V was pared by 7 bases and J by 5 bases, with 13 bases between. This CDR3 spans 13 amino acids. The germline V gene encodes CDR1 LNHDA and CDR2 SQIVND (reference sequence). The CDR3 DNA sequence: TGTGCCAGTACCGGGACCCCTAGAGATACGCAGTATTTT. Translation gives CASTGTPRDTQYF.

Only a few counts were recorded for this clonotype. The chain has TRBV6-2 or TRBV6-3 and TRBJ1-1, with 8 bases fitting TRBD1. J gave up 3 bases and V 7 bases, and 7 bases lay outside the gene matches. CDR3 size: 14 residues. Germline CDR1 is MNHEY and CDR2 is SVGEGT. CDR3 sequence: CASTFGQGYTEAFF. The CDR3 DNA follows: TGTGCCAGCACTTTCGGACAGGGATACACTGAAGCTTTCTTT.

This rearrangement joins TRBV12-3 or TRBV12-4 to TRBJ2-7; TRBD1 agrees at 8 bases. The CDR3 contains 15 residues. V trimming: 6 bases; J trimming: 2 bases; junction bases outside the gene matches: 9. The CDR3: CASSRGQGGPYEQYF. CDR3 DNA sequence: TGTGCCAGCAGCCGAGGACAGGGTGGTCCCTACGAGCAGTACTTC.

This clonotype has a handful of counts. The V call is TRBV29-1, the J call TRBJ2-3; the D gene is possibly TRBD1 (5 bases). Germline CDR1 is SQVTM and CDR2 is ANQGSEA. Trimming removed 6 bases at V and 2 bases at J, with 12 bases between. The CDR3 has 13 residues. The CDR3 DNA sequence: TGCAGCGTACCGGCAGGACACACAGATACGCAGTATTTT. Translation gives CSVPAGHTDTQYF.

CDR3: CASSQGIGNTEAFF. The CDR3 DNA reads TGTGCCAGCAGCCAAGGTATAGGGAACACTGAAGCTTTCTTT. V gene TRBV4-2 combines with J gene TRBJ1-1; D is undetermined. V was shortened by 1 base and J by 1 base, with 7 bases between the two germline ends. CDR1 and CDR2 (germline): LGHNA, YNFKEQ. The length of the CDR3 is 14 residues.

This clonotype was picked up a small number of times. For the CDR3, the DNA is TGCGCCAGCAGCCCCATCGTGGACGGGGATGAGACCCAGTACTTC. The encoded protein is CASSPIVDGDETQYF. The chain employs TRBV4-1 and TRBJ2-5; weak D call: TRBD2 (5 bases). Trimming pared 4 bases from V and 5 bases from J, leaving 17 bases between. Germline V CDR1 and CDR2: MGHRA, YSYEKL. This CDR3 has 15 amino acids.

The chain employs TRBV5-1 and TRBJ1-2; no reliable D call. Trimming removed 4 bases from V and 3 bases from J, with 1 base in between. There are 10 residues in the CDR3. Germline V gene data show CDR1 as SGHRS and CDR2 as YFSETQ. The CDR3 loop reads CASSDYGYTF. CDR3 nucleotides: TGCGCCAGCAGCGACTATGGCTACACCTTC.

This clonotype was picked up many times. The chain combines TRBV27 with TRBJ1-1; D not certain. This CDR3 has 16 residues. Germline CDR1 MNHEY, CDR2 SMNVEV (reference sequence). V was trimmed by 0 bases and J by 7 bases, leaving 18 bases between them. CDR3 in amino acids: CASSLSPRIIGGEAFF. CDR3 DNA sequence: TGTGCCAGCAGTTTATCGCCGCGGATAATCGGCGGTGAAGCTTTCTTT.

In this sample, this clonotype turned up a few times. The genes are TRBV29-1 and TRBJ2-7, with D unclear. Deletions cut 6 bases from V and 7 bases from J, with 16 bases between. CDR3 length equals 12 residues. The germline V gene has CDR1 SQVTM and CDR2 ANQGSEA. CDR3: CSVVYGPAEQYF. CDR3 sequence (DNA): TGCAGCGTAGTCTACGGTCCCGCGGAGCAGTACTTC.

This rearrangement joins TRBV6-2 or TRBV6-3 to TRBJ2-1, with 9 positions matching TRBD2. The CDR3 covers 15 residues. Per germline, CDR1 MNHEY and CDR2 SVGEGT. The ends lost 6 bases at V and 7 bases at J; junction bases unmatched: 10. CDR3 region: CASSPSAGGPNEQFF. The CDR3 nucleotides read TGTGCCAGCAGCCCATCCGCGGGGGGGCCTAATGAGCAGTTCTTC.

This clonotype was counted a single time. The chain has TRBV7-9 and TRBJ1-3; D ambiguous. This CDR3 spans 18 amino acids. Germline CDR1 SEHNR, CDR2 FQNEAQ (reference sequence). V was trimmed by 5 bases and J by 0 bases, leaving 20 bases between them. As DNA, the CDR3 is TGTGCCAGCAGCCCCAGAAGGATCGACGATGTCTCTGGAAACACCATATATTTT. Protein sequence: CASSPRRIDDVSGNTIYF.

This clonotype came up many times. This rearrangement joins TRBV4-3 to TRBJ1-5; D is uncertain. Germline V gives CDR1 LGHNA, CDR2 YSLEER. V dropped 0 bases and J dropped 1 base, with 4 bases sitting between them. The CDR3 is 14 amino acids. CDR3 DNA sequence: TGCGCCAGCAGCCAAGATTTCAGCAATCAGCCCCAGCATTTT. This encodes CASSQDFSNQPQHF.

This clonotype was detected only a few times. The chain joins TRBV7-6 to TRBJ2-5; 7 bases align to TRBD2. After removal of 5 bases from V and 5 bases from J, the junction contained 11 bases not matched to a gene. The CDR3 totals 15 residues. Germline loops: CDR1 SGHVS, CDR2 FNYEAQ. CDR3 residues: CASSARGGSRETQYF. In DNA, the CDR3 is TGTGCCAGCAGCGCCCGCGGGGGTAGCAGGGAGACCCAGTACTTC.

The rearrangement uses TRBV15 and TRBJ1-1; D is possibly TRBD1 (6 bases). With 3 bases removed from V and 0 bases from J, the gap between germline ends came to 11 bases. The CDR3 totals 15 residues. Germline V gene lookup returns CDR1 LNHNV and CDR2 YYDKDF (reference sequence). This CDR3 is CATSRGAGVNTEAFF. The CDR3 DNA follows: TGTGCCACCAGCAGGGGGGCAGGGGTGAACACTGAAGCTTTCTTT.

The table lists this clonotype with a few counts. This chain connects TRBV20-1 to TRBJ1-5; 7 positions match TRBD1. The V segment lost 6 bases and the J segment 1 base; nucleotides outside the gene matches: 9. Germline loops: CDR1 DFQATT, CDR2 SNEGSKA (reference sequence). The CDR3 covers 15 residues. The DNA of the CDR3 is TGCAGTGCCGGGAAGAGACAGGGAAGCAATCAGCCCCAGCATTTT. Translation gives CSAGKRQGSNQPQHF.

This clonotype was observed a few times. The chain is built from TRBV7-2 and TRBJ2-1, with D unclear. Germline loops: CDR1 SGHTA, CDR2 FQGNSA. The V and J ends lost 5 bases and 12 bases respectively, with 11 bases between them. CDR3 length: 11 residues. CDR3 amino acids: CASSRLISQFF. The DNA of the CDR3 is TGTGCCAGCAGCCGTCTAATCTCGCAGTTCTTC.

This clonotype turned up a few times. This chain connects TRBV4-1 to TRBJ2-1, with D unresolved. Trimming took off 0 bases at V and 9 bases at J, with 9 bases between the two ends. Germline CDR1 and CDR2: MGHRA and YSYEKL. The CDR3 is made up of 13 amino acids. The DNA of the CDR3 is TGCGCCAGCAGCCAAGATTTCATCGCTGAGCAGTTCTTC. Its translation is CASSQDFIAEQFF.

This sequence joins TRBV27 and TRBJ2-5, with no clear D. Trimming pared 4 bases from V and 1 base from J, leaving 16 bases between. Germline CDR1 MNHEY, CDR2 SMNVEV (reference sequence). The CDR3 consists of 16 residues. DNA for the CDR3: TGTGCCAGCAGTTCGGGTCTCGTTTACAGCCAAGAGACCCAGTACTTC. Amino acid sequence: CASSSGLVYSQETQYF.

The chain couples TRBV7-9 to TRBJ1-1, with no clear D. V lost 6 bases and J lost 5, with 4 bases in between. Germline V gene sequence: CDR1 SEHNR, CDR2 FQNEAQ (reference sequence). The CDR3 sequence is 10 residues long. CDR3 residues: CASSITEAFF. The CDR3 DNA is TGTGCCAGCAGTATTACTGAAGCTTTCTTT.

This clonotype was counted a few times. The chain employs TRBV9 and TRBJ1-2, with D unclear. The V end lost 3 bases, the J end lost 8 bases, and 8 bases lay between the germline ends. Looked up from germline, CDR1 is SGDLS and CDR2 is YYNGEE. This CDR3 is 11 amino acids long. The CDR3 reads CASSGAGGYTF. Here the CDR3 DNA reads TGTGCCAGCAGCGGAGCGGGCGGCTACACCTTC. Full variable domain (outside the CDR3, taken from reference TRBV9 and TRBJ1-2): DSGVTQTPKHLITATGQRVTLRCSPRSGDLSVYWYQQSLDQGLQFLIQYYNGEERAKGNILERFSAQQFPDLHSELNLSSLELGDSALYFCASSGAGGYTFGSGTRLTVV.

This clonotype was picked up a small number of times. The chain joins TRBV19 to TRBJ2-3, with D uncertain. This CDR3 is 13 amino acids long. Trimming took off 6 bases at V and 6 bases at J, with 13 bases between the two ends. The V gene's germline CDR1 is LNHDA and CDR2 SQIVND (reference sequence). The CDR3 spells CASRRTGRDTQYF. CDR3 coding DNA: TGTGCCAGTAGGAGGACCGGGCGGGATACGCAGTATTTT.